This T cell receptor beta chain was captured by sequencing in a study of cytomegalovirus exposure and HLA in healthy donors. Whole-study findings and limits: CMV antigen specificity was confirmed in vitro for three CMV-associated chains. A later analysis associated some 16,000 TCR beta sequences with HLA alleles at a 0.05 false discovery rate. Per published accounts, TCR beta sequences correctly predicted the HLA-A and HLA-B alleles of most subjects.

In the PCR, 60 Vbeta and 13 Jbeta primers were used. TCRdb's table, derived via immunoSEQ multiplex PCR, lists solely in-frame clones and lacks some. The data show 150,000 to 200,000 clones, around 79% seen once. CDR1 and CDR2 (germline): LGHNA, YSLEER. The germline V and J ends were trimmed by 0 bases and 6 bases, with 7 bases remaining between them. There are 13 residues in the CDR3. On this clone: Antigen specificity is unknown.

Sequenced: PBMCs. The chain couples TRBV4-3 to TRBJ2-3; no clear D. The TCR sequence derives from a woman aged 45 to 65 in good health and CMV-seropositive. The CDR3 DNA follows: TGCGCCAGCAGCCAAGAGTATCAGGATACGCAGTATTTT. Amino acids: CASSQEYQDTQYF.